The clone carrying this T cell receptor (beta chain) was recorded many times. Its antigen is unidentified. Via MiXCR, TCRdb re-called the 5' RACE reads, giving one row per CDR3 protein. Here the sample spans around 59,000 distinct CDR3 sequences, around 10% being singletons. The data were obtained in a study of early T cells in non-severe SARS-CoV-2 infection. Study-level points and caveats: VDJdb matching favored anti-spike CD8 responses, missing private and CD4 specificities.

The CDR3 runs 14 residues. V gave up 4 bases and J gave up 2 bases, with 11 bases separating them. The TCR comes from an adult who was a healthcare worker with PCR-confirmed SARS-CoV-2 infection or an uninfected control (not recorded which). The source material was whole blood. This chain links TRBV12-3 or TRBV12-4 with TRBJ1-2; TRBD1 is a possible D gene (6 bases). The CDR3 region has the DNA TGTGCCAGCAGTTCCCACGGACAGAACTATGGCTACACCTTC. Its protein product is CASSSHGQNYGYTF.